This is a list of T cell receptor beta chains from one sample in a study of T cell responses to AZD1222 COVID-19 vaccine. Clones were sequenced by immunoSEQ multiplex PCR, and TCRdb holds only the in-frame ones, with some missing. The sample lists about 120,000 clones; almost 90% were seen once. The source material was peripheral blood, sampled on day 0 of AZD1222 vaccination. The receptors stem from an adult in good health. CDR3s include the opening cysteine and the closing phenylalanine or tryptophan. Fields, in order: D gene, V gene, clone size, J gene, CDR3 DNA, CDR3 protein. The D gene is left open where the match is weak. Size is omitted from some rows. Given values are once, few, many or a class for expanded clones.

.	TRBV7-9	.	TRBJ2-1	TGTGCCAGCAGCTTAGCTAGTAGAGGCCCGTTCTTC	CASSLASRGPFF
.	TRBV5-1	once	TRBJ1-1	TGCGCCAGTTCATCAGGACGGTCGGACGTCGACACTGAAGCTTTCTTT	CASSSGRSDVDTEAFF
TRBD2	TRBV5-1	.	TRBJ2-1	TGCGCCAGCAGACCCGAGCGGGGGTCCTACAATGAGCAGTTCTTC	CASRPERGSYNEQFF
TRBD2	TRBV3-1/TRBV3-2	few	TRBJ2-7	TGTGCCAGCGGACTAGGCTACGAGCAGTACTTC	CASGLGYEQYF
.	TRBV7-8	.	TRBJ1-2	TGTGCCAGCAGCCCGGGTACCCCTGGCTACACCTTC	CASSPGTPGYTF
TRBD1	TRBV5-8	.	TRBJ1-4	TGTGCCAGCAGCGGACAGGGGGTCCAAACAACTAATGAAAAACTGTTTTTT	CASSGQGVQTTNEKLFF
.	TRBV28	.	TRBJ1-2	TGTGCCAGCAGTTTGCACGGGGGCGGGTATGGCTACACCTTC	CASSLHGGGYGYTF
.	TRBV4-1	.	TRBJ2-2	TGCGCCAGCAGCCAAAGGCGTACGAACACCGGGGAGCTGTTTTTT	CASSQRRTNTGELFF
TRBD1	TRBV3-1/TRBV3-2	few	TRBJ1-3	TGTGTAGACAGGGGCAACTCTGGAAACACCATATATTTT	CVDRGNSGNTIYF
.	TRBV19	.	TRBJ2-2	TGTGCCAGTAGTCCCTTTTCAGAGGGAATGAACACCGGGGAGCTGTTTTTT	CASSPFSEGMNTGELFF
.	TRBV7-6	once	TRBJ1-3	TGTGCCAGCAGCTTACAATTTGGCTCTGGAAACACCATATATTTT	CASSLQFGSGNTIYF
TRBD1	TRBV2	few	TRBJ1-2	TGTGCCAGCAGTGTCGGACAGGGGGGGTATGGCTACACCTTC	CASSVGQGGYGYTF
.	TRBV6-2/TRBV6-3	.	TRBJ2-5	TGTGCCAGCAGTTACTCGGCTCAGGCCGTGGGGGCCCAGTACTTC	CASSYSAQAVGAQYF
TRBD1	TRBV7-2	.	TRBJ2-7	TGTGCCAGCAGCCCGACAGGGAGCTCCTACGAGCAGTACTTC	CASSPTGSSYEQYF
TRBD2	TRBV3-1/TRBV3-2	.	TRBJ2-3	TGTGCCAGCAGGGCTAGCGGGAGTCGCACAGATACGCAGTATTTT	CASRASGSRTDTQYF
TRBD1	TRBV6-1	.	TRBJ1-5	TGTGCCAGCAGTGATACAGGGGATCAGCCCCAGCATTTT	CASSDTGDQPQHF
.	TRBV7-9	.	TRBJ2-7	TGTGCCAGCAGTTCCGGGACTCGTAACTACGAGCAGTACTTC	CASSSGTRNYEQYF
TRBD2	TRBV11-2	.	TRBJ2-1	TGTGCCAGCAGCCCAGCAGCGGGGGGCCATGAGCAGTTCTTC	CASSPAAGGHEQFF
.	TRBV7-6	.	TRBJ1-2	TGTGCCAGCAGCTTGACATGGGGCTACACCTTC	CASSLTWGYTF
.	TRBV6-2/TRBV6-3	.	TRBJ1-2	TGTGCCAGCAGTTACGGGCAGTCCTATGGCTACACCTTC	CASSYGQSYGYTF
.	TRBV11-3	.	TRBJ2-7	TGTGCCAGCAGCTTAGTGAGGGCCCCCGGGATCCGACGGGAGCAGTACTTC	CASSLVRAPGIRREQYF
TRBD1	TRBV5-1	.	TRBJ2-7	TGCGCCAGCAGCTTGGGGCCGACAGGGGCCTACGAGCAGTACTTC	CASSLGPTGAYEQYF
.	TRBV13	.	TRBJ1-3	TGTGCCAGCAGCTTAGGGCGGGGGGAAGGAAACACCATATATTTT	CASSLGRGEGNTIYF
.	TRBV12-3/TRBV12-4	.	TRBJ1-2	TGTGCCAGCAGGAGGGACATCTATGGCTACACCTTC	CASRRDIYGYTF
.	TRBV7-2	.	TRBJ2-1	TGTGCCAGCAGCTTATCTTACACTAGCAGCTACAATGAGCAGTTCTTC	CASSLSYTSSYNEQFF
TRBD1	TRBV6-4	once	TRBJ1-2	TGTGCCAGCAGTGAGAGCCCCAGGGGGGGGCATGGCTACACCTTC	CASSESPRGGHGYTF
TRBD1	TRBV18	.	TRBJ1-2	TGTGCCAGCTCACCACCCGGGACAGGTTATGGCTACACCTTC	CASSPPGTGYGYTF
.	TRBV21-1	.	TRBJ1-3	TGTGCCAGCAGCAAAGTGAGTCAATTAATGAGCTCTGGAAACACCATATATTTT	CASSKVSQLMSSGNTIYF
.	TRBV5-5	.	TRBJ2-7	TGTGCCAGCAGCTTTAGCGCGGAGCAGTACTTC	CASSFSAEQYF
.	TRBV5-8	once	TRBJ1-2	TGTGCCAGCAGCTTAAGGGGGAACTATGGCTACACCTTC	CASSLRGNYGYTF
.	TRBV4-3	.	TRBJ1-1	TGCGCCAGCAGCCACCAGATGACAGGAATGAACACTGAAGCTTTCTTT	CASSHQMTGMNTEAFF